This T cell receptor (beta chain) was identified in a study of T-cell memory formation after mild COVID-19. TCRdb re-called the 5' RACE reads with MiXCR, one entry per CDR3 protein. Of 550,000 to 700,000 distinct CDR3 sequences listed, roughly 17% are singletons. The specimen sequenced was PBMCs or a T cell subset sorted from them (not recorded which). The sequence came from an adult woman who had mild COVID-19 (a few samples of this study predate the infection). Cell type and time point are not known.

CDR3 bases: TGCGCCAGCAGCTTCACAGGGGAAGAGACCCAGTACTTC. It is translated as CASSFTGEETQYF. The genes are TRBV5-1 and TRBJ2-5; TRBD1 agrees at 7 bases. V shed 2 bases and J 3 bases; nucleotides not matched to a gene: 1. The CDR3 is 13 amino acids. The germline V gene has CDR1 SGHRS and CDR2 YFSETQ.